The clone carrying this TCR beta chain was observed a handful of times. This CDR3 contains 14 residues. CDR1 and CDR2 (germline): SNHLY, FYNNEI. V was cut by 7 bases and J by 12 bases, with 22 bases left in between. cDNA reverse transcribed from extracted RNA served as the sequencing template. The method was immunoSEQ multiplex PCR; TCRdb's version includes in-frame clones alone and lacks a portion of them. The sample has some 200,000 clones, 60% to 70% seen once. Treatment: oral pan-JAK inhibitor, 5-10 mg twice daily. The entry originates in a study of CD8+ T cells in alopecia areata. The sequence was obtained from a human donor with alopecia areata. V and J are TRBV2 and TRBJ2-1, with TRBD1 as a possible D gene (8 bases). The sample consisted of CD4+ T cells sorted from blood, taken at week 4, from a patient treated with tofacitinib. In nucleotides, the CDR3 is TGTGCCAGCATGAGCGGGACAGGTTCCCTTGGGCAGTTCTTC. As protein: CASMSGTGSLGQFF.